These 14 T cell receptor beta chains were all obtained from the same sample, sequenced in a study of T cells in Graves' hyperthyroidism and ophthalmopathy. RNA transcripts yielded amplified TCR beta CDR3 regions. First-round RT-PCR with HTBI primers amplified the TCR CDR3 region. TCRdb re-analysed the multiplex PCR reads in MiXCR, keeping a single row per CDR3 protein. The sample lists approximately 600,000 distinct CDR3 sequences; less than 25% were seen once. The source material was blood. The receptors shown here come from a man aged 25-45 years with Graves' ophthalmopathy.

There are a few counts of this clonotype. The rearrangement uses TRBV6-5 and TRBJ1-4; D call uncertain. CDR3 length equals 14 residues. Germline V CDR1 and CDR2: MNHEY, SVGAGI. Trimming took off 2 bases at V and 5 bases at J, with 9 bases between the two ends. The CDR3: CASSYGETNEKLFF. The DNA of the CDR3 is TGTGCCAGCAGTTACGGGGAAACCAATGAAAAACTGTTTTTT.

This clonotype has at least ten counts. The chain recombines TRBV3-1 with TRBJ2-7; D is uncertain. The CDR3 contains 14 residues. Germline V lookup: CDR1 LGHDT, CDR2 YNNKEL (reference sequence). Trimming stripped 0 bases from V and 2 bases from J, with 8 bases between. This CDR3 is CASSQDIRTYEQYF. CDR3 in DNA: TGTGCCAGCAGCCAAGATATACGGACCTACGAGCAGTACTTC.

This clonotype was detected ten times or more. The chain joins TRBV30 to TRBJ1-1; D gene uncertain. This CDR3 region has 11 residues. Germline loops: CDR1 GTSNPN, CDR2 SVGIG (reference sequence). Trimming took off 8 bases at V and 3 bases at J, with 10 bases between the two ends. The CDR3: CAAEVDTEAFF. The CDR3 nucleotides read TGTGCCGCCGAGGTGGACACTGAAGCTTTCTTT.

In regard to this clonotype: The CDR3 carries no conserved terminal phenylalanine or tryptophan, so it likely arises from a read error. The chain employs TRBV20-1 and TRBJ1-4; D gene uncertain. The CDR3 length is 14 residues. CDR1 is DFQATT and CDR2 is SNEGSKA in the germline V gene (reference sequence). The V and J ends lost 4 bases and 0 bases respectively, with 9 bases between them. CDR3 amino acids: CSAIAIATNEKLFL. Here the CDR3 DNA reads TGCAGTGCTATTGCGATCGCAACTAATGAAAAACTGTTTCTT.

This chain uses TRBV7-9 with TRBJ2-7, with 16 bases identical to TRBD2. The CDR3 is 15 residues long. With 3 bases clipped from V and 5 bases from J, the junction kept 1 base outside the gene matches. The V gene's germline CDR1 is SEHNR and CDR2 FQNEAQ (reference sequence). CDR3 nucleotide sequence: TGTGCCAGCAGCTTCGGGACTAGCGGGAGGGACGAGCAGTACTTC. Translating gives CASSFGTSGRDEQYF.

The chain links TRBV27 to TRBJ2-1; tentative D call: TRBD2 (6 bases). The CDR3 loop spans 14 amino acids. V lost 9 bases and J lost 0, with 12 bases in between. The germline V gene encodes CDR1 MNHEY and CDR2 SMNVEV (reference sequence). The CDR3 reads CASGVGGSYNEQFF. CDR3 coding DNA: TGTGCCAGTGGGGTGGGGGGCTCCTACAATGAGCAGTTCTTC.

This clonotype has more than one count but fewer than ten. The chain couples TRBV12-3 or TRBV12-4 to TRBJ2-3; TRBD2 aligns across 8 bases. Trimming at V came to 3 bases and at J to 5 bases, leaving 13 bases not matched to a gene. The CDR3 totals 17 residues. CDR3 loop: CASSFFPPAGDGDTQYF. The CDR3 coding sequence is TGTGCCAGCAGTTTTTTCCCCCCAGCGGGAGATGGAGATACGCAGTATTTT.

Many counts were recorded for this clonotype. The chain recombines TRBV11-2 with TRBJ1-2; D not resolved. The germline V and J ends were trimmed by 1 base and 2 bases, with 8 bases remaining between them. CDR3 length: 14 residues. Germline CDR1 and CDR2: SGHAT and FQNNGV. In DNA form, the CDR3 reads TGTGCCAGCAGCTTAGGGACGGGCAACTATGGCTACACCTTC. This gives the protein CASSLGTGNYGYTF.

There are many counts of this clonotype. The chain joins TRBV27 to TRBJ1-1; D remains unclear. The CDR3 is 14 amino acids. The V and J ends lost 5 bases and 4 bases respectively, with 14 bases between them. The germline CDR1 and CDR2 sequences are MNHEY and SMNVEV (reference sequence). CDR3 DNA sequence: TGTGCCAGCAGTCCCGCTTTGCTTAGCACTGAAGCTTTCTTT. Amino acid sequence: CASSPALLSTEAFF.

This chain uses TRBV6-1 with TRBJ2-2; D gene ambiguous. V lost 6 bases to trimming and J lost 6 bases, with 8 bases between them. The CDR3 loop spans 12 amino acids. Germline CDR1 reads MNHNS; CDR2 reads SASEGT. The CDR3 loop is CASRDGAGELFF. CDR3 in DNA: TGTGCCAGCAGGGACGGTGCCGGGGAGCTGTTTTTT.

This clonotype was picked up a small number of times. The chain links TRBV24-1 to TRBJ2-5; D is perhaps TRBD2 (6 bases). The germline V gene has CDR1 KGHDR and CDR2 SFDVKD. V lost 5 bases to trimming and J lost 0 bases, with 12 bases between them. The CDR3 runs 15 residues. In DNA, the CDR3 is TGTGCCACCAGTGCCGCACGGGGGAACCAAGAGACCCAGTACTTC. Translation: CATSAARGNQETQYF.

This clonotype showed up just a few times. The rearrangement links TRBV7-2 to TRBJ1-5; D gene unclear. The CDR3 contains 15 residues. Germline V gives CDR1 SGHTA, CDR2 FQGNSA. V lost 2 bases and J lost 2, with 10 bases in between. The CDR3 is CASSLIVQGNQPQHF. The CDR3 DNA follows: TGTGCCAGCAGCTTAATCGTTCAGGGCAATCAGCCCCAGCATTTT.

This clonotype was detected only a few times. As DNA, the CDR3 is TGTGCCAGCAGTTTTGAACCCGGGACTAGCGGGATCGAGCAGTACTTC. It codes for CASSFEPGTSGIEQYF. The chain recombines TRBV6-2 or TRBV6-3 with TRBJ2-7; 13 positions agree with TRBD2. There are 16 residues in the CDR3. Germline trimming cut 4 bases from V and 6 bases from J; bases unmatched to any gene: 9. Germline V gene data show CDR1 as MNHEY and CDR2 as SVGEGT.

This clonotype has at least ten counts. The chain has TRBV28 and TRBJ2-7, with TRBD2 identical over 11 bases. The V gene's germline CDR1 is MDHEN and CDR2 SYDVKM. The CDR3 extends over 16 amino acids. J lost 1 base, V lost 5 bases, and 7 bases had no gene match. CDR3 region: CASSPPLAGGSYEQYF. The CDR3 region has the DNA TGTGCCAGCAGTCCGCCTCTAGCGGGAGGATCCTACGAGCAGTACTTC.